One and the same sample provided the 31 T cell receptor beta chains below, sequenced in a study of response to subunit inactivated influenza vaccine. TCRdb ran MiXCR on the RT-PCR reads and lists one entry per CDR3 protein. The data contain 600,000 to 850,000 distinct CDR3 sequences, approximately 15% of them seen just once; the ten biggest clones take up 6% to 9.5%. The sample in question was PBMCs from blood, obtained 14 to 15 days before vaccination. All receptors come from a man in his fifties or sixties who received an inactivated influenza vaccine.

This clonotype was found many times. The chain has TRBV7-2 and TRBJ1-2; TRBD1 aligns across 9 bases. This CDR3 has 14 amino acids. Trimming cost V 6 bases and J 2 bases; bases outside gene matches: 4. Looked up from germline, CDR1 is SGHTA and CDR2 is FQGNSA. The CDR3 sequence: CASSSGTGNYGYTF. DNA of the CDR3: TGTGCCAGCAGTTCCGGGACAGGGAACTATGGCTACACCTTC.

This clonotype has only a few counts. The DNA of the CDR3 is TGTGCCAGCTCACCAATGGCTATCGACTACGAGCAGTACTTC. It translates to CASSPMAIDYEQYF. V gene TRBV18 combines with J gene TRBJ2-7; D is undetermined. Looked up from germline, CDR1 is KGHSH and CDR2 is LQKENI. V dropped 2 bases and J dropped 3 bases, with 11 bases sitting between them. The CDR3 contains 14 residues.

The chain employs TRBV20-1 and TRBJ2-7, with D possibly TRBD2 on 5 matching bases. This CDR3 has 13 residues. V shed 3 bases and J shed 1 base, with 10 bases lying between them. CDR1 and CDR2 from the germline V gene are DFQATT and SNEGSKA (reference sequence). Here the CDR3 reads CSASFLASYEQYF. DNA of the CDR3: TGCAGTGCTAGTTTTCTAGCTTCCTACGAGCAGTACTTC.

This clonotype has only a few counts. CDR3 residues: CASKRSSGLNTEAFF. The CDR3 region has the DNA TGTGCCAGCAAAAGATCTTCAGGCTTGAACACTGAAGCTTTCTTT. The V and J genes are TRBV12-3 or TRBV12-4 and TRBJ1-1, with D uncertain. Between the trimmed V and J ends, which lost 7 bases and 0 bases, there was a span of 15 bases. The CDR3 extends over 15 amino acids.

The CDR3 sequence is CASSKLAKNIQYF. In DNA form, the CDR3 reads TGTGCCAGCAGTAAGCTAGCCAAAAACATTCAGTACTTC. The rearrangement uses TRBV12-3 or TRBV12-4 and TRBJ2-4; D ambiguous. Trimming removed 5 bases at V and 0 bases at J, with 5 bases between. The CDR3 runs 13 residues.

This clonotype occurred many times. The V gene is TRBV4-2, the J gene TRBJ1-2; possibly TRBD1 for D (6 bases). Germline V CDR1 and CDR2: LGHNA, YNFKEQ. There are 14 residues in the CDR3. V was pared by 0 bases and J by 2 bases, with 7 bases between. Written as DNA, the CDR3 is TGTGCCAGCAGCCAAGAACAGGGAAACTATGGCTACACCTTC. Encoded protein: CASSQEQGNYGYTF.

Comments on this clonotype: A read error may account for a junction end that differs from germline. The rearrangement links TRBV7-2 to TRBJ2-4; tentative D call: TRBD1 (6 bases). Per germline, CDR1 SGHTA and CDR2 FQGNSA. The CDR3 has 16 amino acids. The CDR3 DNA follows: TGTGCCAGCAGCCCGCAACTACTGGACAGATCCGGGCCGGGCGCTTTC. This sequence encodes CASSPQLLDRSGPGAF.

The table lists this clonotype with a few counts. This rearrangement joins TRBV28 to TRBJ1-2; D may be TRBD1 (5 bases). This CDR3 comprises 15 residues. The germline V gene has CDR1 MDHEN and CDR2 SYDVKM. The V end lost 5 bases, the J end lost 5 bases, and 18 bases lay between the germline ends. In nucleotides, the CDR3 is TGTGCCAGCAGTGGAAGGGGACTGGGCGTTTATGGCTACACCTTC. This codes for CASSGRGLGVYGYTF.

The rearrangement joins TRBV5-1 to TRBJ2-3; D might be TRBD1 or TRBD2, each matching 7 bases. The germline CDR1 and CDR2 sequences are SGHRS and YFSETQ. This CDR3 comprises 17 residues. V was pared by 0 bases and J by 1 base, with 15 bases between. The CDR3 DNA sequence: TGCGCCAGCAGCTTGGCCAGGGGGGGGCGCCGCACAGATACGCAGTATTTT. Its protein is CASSLARGGRRTDTQYF.

In this sample, this clonotype turned up a few times. The V call is TRBV20-1, the J call TRBJ1-3; 7 bases agree with TRBD1. The germline V gene has CDR1 DFQATT and CDR2 SNEGSKA (reference sequence). The CDR3 runs 13 residues. V was pared by 6 bases and J by 0 bases, with 2 bases of the junction left unmatched. The CDR3 is CSARGDSGNTIYF. CDR3 DNA sequence: TGCAGTGCCAGGGGGGACTCTGGAAACACCATATATTTT.

The table lists this clonotype with many counts. For the CDR3, the DNA is TGTGCCACCATAGATAGAGCGAACACCGGGGAGCTGTTTTTT. It codes for CATIDRANTGELFF. The chain is built from TRBV15 and TRBJ2-2, with unresolved D. The V gene's germline CDR1 is LNHNV and CDR2 YYDKDF (reference sequence). The CDR3 sequence is 14 residues long. Deletions cut 7 bases from V and 0 bases from J, with 9 bases between.

The chain has TRBV20-1 and TRBJ1-5, with D maybe TRBD1 (6 bases). Germline V gene data show CDR1 as DFQATT and CDR2 as SNEGSKA (reference sequence). Trimming took off 4 bases at V and 3 bases at J, with 13 bases between the two ends. The CDR3 is 14 amino acids. CDR3 sequence reads: CSATEGGFNQPQHF. CDR3 nucleotides: TGCAGTGCTACAGAGGGGGGATTCAATCAGCCCCAGCATTTT.

The chain has TRBV20-1 and TRBJ1-1; a possible D gene is TRBD1 (5 bases). From germline, CDR1 is DFQATT and CDR2 SNEGSKA (reference sequence). V gave up 6 bases and J gave up 5 bases, with 16 bases separating them. The CDR3 has 13 residues. CDR3: CSALPGAWTEAFF. As DNA, the CDR3 is TGCAGTGCCCTACCCGGGGCATGGACTGAAGCTTTCTTT.

The CDR3 spells CASSYSTGSANIQYF. For the CDR3, the DNA is TGTGCCAGCAGTTACTCTACAGGGAGTGCGAACATTCAGTACTTC. The rearrangement joins TRBV6-5 to TRBJ2-4; D is possibly TRBD1 (6 bases). The CDR3 totals 15 residues. CDR1 and CDR2 (germline): MNHEY, SVGAGI. The germline V and J ends were trimmed by 0 bases and 7 bases, with 13 bases remaining between them.

A few counts support this clonotype. The chain recombines TRBV5-1 with TRBJ2-1, with TRBD2 identical over 8 bases. Germline V gene sequence: CDR1 SGHRS, CDR2 YFSETQ. This CDR3 comprises 18 residues. The V gene end was trimmed by 0 bases and the J gene end by 8 bases; junction bases not matched to a gene: 16. Here the CDR3 DNA reads TGCGCCAGCAGCTTGGAATTGACGGGGGGGCTGATTTCCCATGAGCAGTTCTTC. It specifies CASSLELTGGLISHEQFF.

The chain is built from TRBV6-2 or TRBV6-3 and TRBJ2-6, with D perhaps matching TRBD2 (5 bases). Germline V lookup: CDR1 MNHEY, CDR2 SVGEGT. The CDR3 runs to 15 residues. The ends were cut back, 8 bases at V and 0 bases at J, with 11 bases in the middle. The CDR3 nucleotides are TGTGCCAGCGGCGGACTGCTCTCTGGGGCCAACGTCCTGACTTTC. This encodes CASGGLLSGANVLTF.

This clonotype has just a few counts. V usage is TRBV20-1 and J usage is TRBJ2-2; D gene unclear. The V and J ends lost 0 bases and 3 bases respectively, with 5 bases between them. The germline gives CDR1 DFQATT, CDR2 SNEGSKA (reference sequence). There are 13 residues in the CDR3. CDR3 loop: CSARDSDTGELFF. The DNA for the CDR3 is TGCAGTGCTAGAGATTCTGACACCGGGGAGCTGTTTTTT.

This clonotype showed up just a few times. The rearrangement joins TRBV12-3 or TRBV12-4 to TRBJ1-2; 8 bases agree with TRBD1. The CDR3 extends over 14 amino acids. J gave up 3 bases and V 6 bases, and 6 bases lay outside the gene matches. This CDR3 is CASRGGQAHYGYTF. The CDR3 DNA reads TGTGCCAGCAGGGGGGGACAGGCCCACTATGGCTACACCTTC.

The chain joins TRBV10-3 to TRBJ1-2; perhaps TRBD1 as D (6 bases). Trimming shortened V by 7 bases and J by 3 bases, and 21 bases separated the two germline ends. The length of the CDR3 is 16 residues. Looked up from germline, CDR1 is ENHRY and CDR2 is SYGVKD. Here the CDR3 DNA reads TGTGCCATCACCTCAAGGATGGGGACACAGTACTATGGCTACACCTTC. Its protein is CAITSRMGTQYYGYTF.

This clonotype turned up a few times. The CDR3 is CAISEVPGALFSYEQYF. The CDR3, as DNA: TGTGCCATCAGTGAGGTGCCAGGGGCCCTATTCTCCTACGAGCAGTACTTC. The rearrangement uses TRBV10-3 and TRBJ2-7, with TRBD1 as a possible D gene (6 bases). This CDR3 comprises 17 residues. CDR1 is ENHRY and CDR2 is SYGVKD in the germline V gene. V was cut by 2 bases and J by 0 bases, with 17 bases left in between.

This chain uses TRBV20-1 with TRBJ1-2; the D gene is possibly TRBD1 (5 bases). Trimming cost V 6 bases and J 6 bases, with 20 bases left between them. The CDR3 totals 14 residues. Germline values: CDR1 DFQATT, CDR2 SNEGSKA (reference sequence). This chain's CDR3 is CSANSPGRADGYTF. In nucleotides, the CDR3 is TGCAGTGCAAACTCGCCGGGCAGGGCTGATGGCTACACCTTC.

This clonotype was counted only a few times. This chain joins TRBV5-6 and TRBJ2-4; 10 bases align to TRBD2. Germline V gene sequence: CDR1 SGHDT, CDR2 YYEEEE. Trimming took 2 bases from V and 6 from J; bases not matched to a gene: 11. The CDR3 is 17 residues long. The CDR3 nucleotides read TGTGCCAGCAGCTTTGCGAGCGGGGGGGCTGGGTTAAACATTCAGTACTTC. Translated, it gives CASSFASGGAGLNIQYF.

A few counts support this clonotype. This chain connects TRBV20-1 to TRBJ2-3; D not resolved. Germline V gene sequence: CDR1 DFQATT, CDR2 SNEGSKA (reference sequence). V gave up 5 bases and J gave up 4 bases, with 19 bases separating them. This CDR3 is built from 15 residues. The CDR3 nucleotides are TGCAGTGCTCACACCCCACCCCTCGGGTCAGATACGCAGTATTTT. The encoded protein is CSAHTPPLGSDTQYF.

This clonotype was detected ten times or more. The rearrangement links TRBV12-3 or TRBV12-4 to TRBJ2-7; possibly TRBD1 or TRBD2 for D (7 bases each). The CDR3 is made up of 14 amino acids. The V and J ends lost 6 bases and 1 base respectively, with 13 bases between them. CDR3 DNA sequence: TGTGCCAGCAGACAGGGGAGGGTGTCCTACGAGCAGTACTTC. This encodes CASRQGRVSYEQYF.

This sequence joins TRBV7-6 and TRBJ2-7; possible D gene TRBD1, 6 bases. Germline assignment: CDR1 SGHVS and CDR2 FNYEAQ. Trimming took 5 bases from V and 4 from J, leaving 18 bases between them. This CDR3 spans 15 amino acids. The CDR3 spells CASSLESGDRYEQYF. Written as DNA, the CDR3 is TGTGCCAGCAGCCTCGAATCAGGGGATAGGTACGAGCAGTACTTC.

The chain couples TRBV3-1 to TRBJ2-7; TRBD2 matches 9 bases. This CDR3 is 15 amino acids long. V dropped 1 base and J dropped 6; count of bases not matched to a gene: 7. Germline-derived CDR1 and CDR2 are LGHDT and YNNKEL (reference sequence). CDR3: CASSQVAGGPREQYF. Here the CDR3 DNA reads TGTGCCAGCAGCCAAGTTGCGGGAGGGCCCCGCGAGCAGTACTTC.

This clonotype appeared many times. The chain is built from TRBV6-1 and TRBJ2-5; D is tentatively TRBD1 or TRBD2 (6 bases each). Germline V gives CDR1 MNHNS, CDR2 SASEGT. The CDR3 is 16 residues long. Trimming removed 8 bases from V and 4 bases from J, with 23 bases in between. The CDR3 sequence is CASATGRGLGAETQYF. DNA of the CDR3: TGTGCCAGCGCCACTGGACGGGGGCTGGGGGCAGAGACCCAGTACTTC.

The V gene is TRBV29-1, the J gene TRBJ2-1, with D possibly being TRBD2 (5 bases). This CDR3 has 14 amino acids. The ends were cut back, 4 bases at V and 1 base at J, with 11 bases in the middle. Germline V gene lookup returns CDR1 SQVTM and CDR2 ANQGSEA. CDR3 sequence (DNA): TGCAGCGTTGCGGGATTAGAGTCCTACAATGAGCAGTTCTTC. Its translation: CSVAGLESYNEQFF.

The chain uses TRBV20-1 and TRBJ2-7, with unresolved D. V was pared by 2 bases and J by 0 bases, with 11 bases between. Germline values: CDR1 DFQATT, CDR2 SNEGSKA (reference sequence). This CDR3 has 14 residues. In DNA form, the CDR3 reads TGCAGTGCTAGACCCACCCGGAGCTCCTACGAGCAGTACTTC. This codes for CSARPTRSSYEQYF.

Only a few counts were recorded for this clonotype. This chain connects TRBV5-1 to TRBJ2-2; TRBD1 matches 7 bases. After removal of 4 bases from V and 6 bases from J, the junction contained 3 bases not matched to a gene. The CDR3 is 13 residues long. The germline V gene encodes CDR1 SGHRS and CDR2 YFSETQ. The CDR3 coding sequence is TGCGCCAGCAGCCATGACAGGGCCGGGGAGCTGTTTTTT. Residues: CASSHDRAGELFF.

This chain joins TRBV7-2 and TRBJ1-2, with D perhaps TRBD1 (6 bases). V lost 2 bases and J lost 0, with 16 bases in between. Germline V gives CDR1 SGHTA, CDR2 FQGNSA. The CDR3 loop spans 17 amino acids. Here the CDR3 DNA reads TGTGCCAGCAGCTTATGGTTGACAGGACCAACTAACTATGGCTACACCTTC. Amino acid sequence: CASSLWLTGPTNYGYTF.